Included here is one T cell receptor (beta chain) sequence, with context. The sample originates from a study of blood T cell repertoires in COVID-19. Study as a whole: Both acute and convalescent COVID-19 samples were obtained from the United States, Italy and Spain.

This CDR3 has 15 residues. The V gene end was trimmed by 4 bases and the J gene end by 3 bases; junction bases not matched to a gene: 4. CDR1 and CDR2 (germline): MNHEY, SVGAGI. Authors' methods: Nucleated cell counts were estimated from reference gene primer amplification. The protocol was immunoSEQ multiplex PCR, while the TCRdb copy is restricted to in-frame clones and leaves out a portion. V, J and clone size reflect that table, while D and trimming were determined from the DNA. This table has 150,000 to 200,000 clones, 80% to 95% appearing once. Material: peripheral blood. This clonotype was obtained from a man aged 25 to 40 with COVID-19, enrolled during active disease. The chain has TRBV6-5 and TRBJ1-2; 11 bases line up with TRBD1. DNA of the CDR3: TGTGCCAGCAGTTCGGACAGGGGGCAACACTATGGCTACACCTTC. It yields the protein CASSSDRGQHYGYTF.